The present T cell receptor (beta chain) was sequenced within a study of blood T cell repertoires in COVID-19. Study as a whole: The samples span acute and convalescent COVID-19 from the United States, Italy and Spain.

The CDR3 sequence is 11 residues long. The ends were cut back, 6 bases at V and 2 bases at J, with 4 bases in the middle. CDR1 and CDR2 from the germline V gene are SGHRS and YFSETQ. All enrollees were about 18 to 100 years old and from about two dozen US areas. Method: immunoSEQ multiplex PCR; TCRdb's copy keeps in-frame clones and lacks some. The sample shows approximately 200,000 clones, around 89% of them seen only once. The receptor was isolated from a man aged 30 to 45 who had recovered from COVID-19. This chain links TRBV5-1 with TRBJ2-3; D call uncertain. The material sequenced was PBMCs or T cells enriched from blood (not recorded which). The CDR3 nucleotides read TGCGCCAGCACAAACACAGATACGCAGTATTTT. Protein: CASTNTDTQYF.